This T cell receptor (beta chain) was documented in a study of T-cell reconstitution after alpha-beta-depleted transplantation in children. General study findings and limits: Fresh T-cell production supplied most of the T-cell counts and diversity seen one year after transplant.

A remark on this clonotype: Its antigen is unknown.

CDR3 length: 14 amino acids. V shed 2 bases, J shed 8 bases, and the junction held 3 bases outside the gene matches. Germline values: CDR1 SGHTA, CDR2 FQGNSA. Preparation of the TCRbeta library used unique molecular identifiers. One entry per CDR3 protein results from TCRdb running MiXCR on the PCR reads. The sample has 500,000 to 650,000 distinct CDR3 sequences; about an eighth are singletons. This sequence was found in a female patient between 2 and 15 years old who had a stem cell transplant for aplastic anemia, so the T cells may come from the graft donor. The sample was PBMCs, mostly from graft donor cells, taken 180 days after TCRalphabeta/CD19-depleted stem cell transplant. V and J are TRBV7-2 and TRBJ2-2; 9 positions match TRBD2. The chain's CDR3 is CASSLISGSGELFF. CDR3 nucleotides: TGTGCCAGCAGCTTAATTAGCGGGAGTGGGGAGCTGTTTTTT.